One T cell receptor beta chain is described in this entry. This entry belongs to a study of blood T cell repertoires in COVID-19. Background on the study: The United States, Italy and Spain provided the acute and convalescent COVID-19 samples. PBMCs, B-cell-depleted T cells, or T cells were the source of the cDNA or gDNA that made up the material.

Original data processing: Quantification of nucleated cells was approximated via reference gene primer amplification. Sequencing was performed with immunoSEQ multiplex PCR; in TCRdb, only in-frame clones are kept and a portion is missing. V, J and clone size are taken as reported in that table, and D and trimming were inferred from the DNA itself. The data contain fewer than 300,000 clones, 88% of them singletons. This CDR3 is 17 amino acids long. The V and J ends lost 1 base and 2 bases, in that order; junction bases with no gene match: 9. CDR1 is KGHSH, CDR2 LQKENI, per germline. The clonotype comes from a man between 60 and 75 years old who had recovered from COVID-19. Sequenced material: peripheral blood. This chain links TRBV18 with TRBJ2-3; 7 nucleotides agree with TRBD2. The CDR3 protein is CASSPLPHGGYTDTQYF. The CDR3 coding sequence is TGTGCCAGCTCACCACTCCCTCACGGGGGGTACACAGATACGCAGTATTTT. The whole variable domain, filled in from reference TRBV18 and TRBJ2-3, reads NAGVMQNPRHLVRRRGQEARLRCSPMKGHSHVYWYRQLPEEGLKFMVYLQKENIIDESGMPKERFSAEFPKEGPSILRIQQVVRGDSAAYFCASSPLPHGGYTDTQYFGPGTRLTVL.